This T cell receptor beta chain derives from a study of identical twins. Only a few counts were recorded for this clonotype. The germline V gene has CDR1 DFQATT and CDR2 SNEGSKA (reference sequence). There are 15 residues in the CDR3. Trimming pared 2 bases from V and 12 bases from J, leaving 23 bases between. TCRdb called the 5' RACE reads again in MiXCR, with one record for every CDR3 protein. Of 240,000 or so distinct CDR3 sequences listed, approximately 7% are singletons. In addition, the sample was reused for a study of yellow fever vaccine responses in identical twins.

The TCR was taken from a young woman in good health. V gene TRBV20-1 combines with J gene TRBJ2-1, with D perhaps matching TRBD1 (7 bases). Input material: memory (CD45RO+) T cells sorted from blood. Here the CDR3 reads CSARTRGTALGGQFF. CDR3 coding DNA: TGCAGTGCTAGAACCCGGGGGACAGCGTTAGGTGGGCAGTTCTTC.